What follows are 19 T cell receptor beta chains derived from one specimen sequenced in a study of PD-L1 blockade in urothelial cancer. Time point specified: pretreatment peripheral blood. The protocol was immunoSEQ multiplex PCR, while the TCRdb copy is restricted to in-frame clones and leaves out a portion. The sample lists about 38,000 clones, just under 85% seen once, with around 15% in the top ten. Specimen: PBMCs, collected around atezolizumab (anti-PD-L1) treatment. These receptors came from a man older than 75 with urothelial cancer.

This clone was counted a few times. V usage is TRBV7-2 and J usage is TRBJ2-7; 8 nucleotides agree with TRBD1. V lost 3 bases and J lost 5; bases outside the gene matches: 12. The CDR3 covers 16 residues. The V gene's germline CDR1 is SGHTA and CDR2 FQGNSA. CDR3 in amino acids: CASSFLTPGTGDEQYF. In nucleotides, the CDR3 is TGTGCCAGCAGCTTCTTGACCCCCGGGACAGGCGACGAGCAGTACTTC.

This clone occurred a few times. The chain combines TRBV12-5 with TRBJ2-2; possibly TRBD2 for D (6 bases). CDR3 length: 14 residues. Germline V gene data show CDR1 as LGHNT and CDR2 as FRNRAP. Trimming left V 2 bases short and J 6 bases short, with 10 bases between. Here the CDR3 reads CASGLRWEAGELFF. The CDR3 DNA reads as TGTGCTAGTGGTTTGAGGTGGGAGGCCGGGGAGCTGTTTTTT.

The rearrangement uses TRBV28 and TRBJ2-5, with TRBD2 matching 11 bases. The CDR3 is 16 amino acids. Per germline, CDR1 MDHEN and CDR2 SYDVKM. V shed 5 bases, J shed 1 base, and the junction held 6 bases outside the gene matches. The CDR3 region is CASSAGTSGPQETQYF. The CDR3 DNA reads as TGTGCCAGCAGTGCGGGGACTAGCGGACCCCAAGAGACCCAGTACTTC.

The V and J genes are TRBV5-6 and TRBJ1-3; maybe TRBD1 (6 bases). This CDR3 contains 14 residues. From germline, CDR1 is SGHDT and CDR2 YYEEEE. Trimming took off 4 bases at V and 2 bases at J, with 10 bases between the two ends. This CDR3 reads CASSGGAPGNTIYF. CDR3 nucleotide sequence: TGTGCCAGCAGCGGGGGGGCTCCTGGAAACACCATATATTTT.

The chain combines TRBV4-3 with TRBJ2-1; 9 bases are a match to TRBD1. This CDR3 spans 17 amino acids. Germline V gene sequence: CDR1 LGHNA, CDR2 YSLEER. The V segment lost 0 bases and the J segment 3 bases; nucleotides outside the gene matches: 6. The DNA for the CDR3 is TGCGCCAGCAGCCAAGATTCCAGGGACAGGGTCTACAATGAGCAGTTCTTC. Its translation is CASSQDSRDRVYNEQFF.

The rearrangement joins TRBV9 to TRBJ2-1; 9 bases map to TRBD2. This CDR3 has 16 residues. Unmatched junction bases numbered 5, after V lost 2 bases and J lost 2 bases. From germline, CDR1 is SGDLS and CDR2 YYNGEE. This CDR3 is CASSVVSGRAYNEQFF. DNA for the CDR3: TGTGCCAGCAGCGTTGTTAGCGGGAGAGCCTACAATGAGCAGTTCTTC.

The CDR3 sequence: CASSLSMTGELFF. CDR3 nucleotide sequence: TGTGCCAGCAGCTTAAGCATGACCGGGGAGCTGTTTTTT. V is TRBV11-3 and J is TRBJ2-2; D is ambiguous. Germline V gives CDR1 SGHNT, CDR2 YENEEA. The CDR3 runs 13 residues. Trimming took off 2 bases at V and 5 bases at J, with 6 bases between the two ends.

The chain carries TRBV5-8 and TRBJ1-4, with 8 positions matching TRBD1. Germline CDR1 is SGHTS and CDR2 is YDEGEE. The CDR3 has 14 residues. V dropped 2 bases and J dropped 8; count of bases not matched to a gene: 5. Here the CDR3 reads CASSFGQGVEKLFF. CDR3 sequence (DNA): TGTGCCAGCAGCTTTGGACAGGGAGTGGAAAAACTGTTTTTT.

The J gene is TRBJ2-3, the V gene TRBV27, with 10 bases identical to TRBD2. With V trimmed by 3 bases and J by 0 bases, 9 bases remained unmatched. The CDR3 runs to 18 residues. Germline V CDR1 and CDR2: MNHEY, SMNVEV (reference sequence). In nucleotides, the CDR3 is TGTGCCAGCAGTTTCTCCCTAGCGGGAGCTCCAAGCACAGATACGCAGTATTTT. Protein: CASSFSLAGAPSTDTQYF.

The chain is built from TRBV27 and TRBJ2-5; TRBD1 agrees at 10 bases. The CDR3 spans 19 residues. Germline assignment: CDR1 MNHEY and CDR2 SMNVEV (reference sequence). V lost 1 base, J lost 6 bases, and 17 bases stayed unmatched. This chain's CDR3 is CASSLLTTPRGQGVKTQYF. CDR3 DNA: TGTGCCAGCAGTTTATTAACTACCCCTAGAGGACAGGGGGTGAAGACCCAGTACTTC.

The CDR3 is CASGLPQGNSYEQYF. The CDR3 bases are TGTGCTAGTGGTTTACCGCAGGGTAATTCCTACGAGCAGTACTTC. The chain links TRBV12-5 to TRBJ2-7, with D tentatively TRBD1 (5 bases). This CDR3 comprises 15 residues. The V and J ends lost 3 bases and 1 base respectively, with 13 bases between them. Germline CDR1 is LGHNT and CDR2 is FRNRAP. The full variable domain, in which reference TRBV12-5 and TRBJ2-7 provide the parts outside the CDR3, is DARVTQTPRHKVTEMGQEVTMRCQPILGHNTVFWYRQTMMQGLELLAYFRNRAPLDDSGMPKDRFSAEMPDATLATLKIQPSEPRDSAVYFCASGLPQGNSYEQYFGPGTRLTVT.

The gene calls are TRBV9 and TRBJ2-5, with TRBD1 identical over 7 bases. The CDR3 is 17 residues long. With 0 bases clipped from V and 2 bases from J, the junction kept 10 bases outside the gene matches. Germline V gene lookup returns CDR1 SGDLS and CDR2 YYNGEE. The chain's CDR3 is CASSVGDRYFIQETQYF. The CDR3 DNA follows: TGTGCCAGCAGCGTAGGGGACAGATACTTTATACAAGAGACCCAGTACTTC. Full variable domain (outside the CDR3, taken from reference TRBV9 and TRBJ2-5): DSGVTQTPKHLITATGQRVTLRCSPRSGDLSVYWYQQSLDQGLQFLIQYYNGEERAKGNILERFSAQQFPDLHSELNLSSLELGDSALYFCASSVGDRYFIQETQYFGPGTRLLVL.

The chain uses TRBV18 and TRBJ2-7; perhaps TRBD2 as D (6 bases). This CDR3 region has 15 residues. CDR1 and CDR2 from the germline V gene are KGHSH and LQKENI. The V and J ends lost 3 bases and 0 bases respectively, with 12 bases between them. CDR3: CASSPPGLRSYEQYF. CDR3 DNA sequence: TGTGCCAGCTCACCTCCGGGACTTCGCTCCTACGAGCAGTACTTC.

The rearrangement links TRBV2 to TRBJ1-5, with D hard to call. V gave up 6 bases and J gave up 1 base, with 7 bases separating them. The CDR3 totals 13 residues. Germline values: CDR1 SNHLY, CDR2 FYNNEI. The CDR3 spells CASSLTSNQPQHF. As DNA, the CDR3 is TGTGCCAGCAGCTTAACAAGCAATCAGCCCCAGCATTTT.

The V and J genes are TRBV28 and TRBJ1-2; 7 positions agree with TRBD1. After removal of 8 bases from V and 0 bases from J, the junction contained 9 bases not matched to a gene. Germline assignment: CDR1 MDHEN and CDR2 SYDVKM. The CDR3 covers 15 residues. CDR3 in DNA: TGTGCCAGCCGCACCCAGGGGGTTACTAACTATGGCTACACCTTC. This codes for CASRTQGVTNYGYTF.

The table lists this clone with a count of one. The V gene is TRBV19, the J gene TRBJ2-2; 8 bases fit TRBD2. Trimming took 4 bases from V and 5 from J; bases not matched to a gene: 6. Germline CDR1 and CDR2: LNHDA and SQIVND (reference sequence). There are 15 residues in the CDR3. CDR3 sequence reads: CASSNGLARTGELFF. CDR3 sequence (DNA): TGTGCCAGTAGTAACGGACTAGCCCGAACCGGGGAGCTGTTTTTT.

The genes are TRBV5-1 and TRBJ1-2; the D gene is possibly TRBD1 (5 bases). Germline-derived CDR1 and CDR2 are SGHRS and YFSETQ. With 5 bases removed from V and 6 bases from J, the gap between germline ends came to 14 bases. The CDR3 consists of 13 residues. CDR3 nucleotide sequence: TGCGCCAGCAGTCGGACAACTGAGGATGGCTACACCTTC. This translates into CASSRTTEDGYTF.

The genes are TRBV6-6 and TRBJ2-1, with D possibly being TRBD1 (5 bases). The CDR3 consists of 12 residues. CDR1 is MNHNY and CDR2 is SVGAGI in the germline V gene (reference sequence). Trimming cost V 6 bases and J 9 bases, with 12 bases left between them. CDR3 loop: CASRGPSGEQFF. The DNA for the CDR3 is TGTGCCAGCAGGGGGCCCTCGGGTGAGCAGTTCTTC.

This chain links TRBV21-1 with TRBJ2-4; TRBD2, as called in the table, went unchecked against the DNA. TRBV21-1 counts as a pseudogene. The CDR3 contains 11 residues. The CDR3 is CASSPLAIQYF. CDR3 nucleotide sequence: TGTGCCAGCAGCCCGCTAGCGATTCAGTACTTC.